One sample yielded the 14 T cell receptor beta chains listed below, sequenced in a study of response to subunit inactivated influenza vaccine. TCRdb reprocessed the RT-PCR reads with MiXCR, giving one entry per CDR3 protein. Here the sample spans under 850,000 distinct CDR3 sequences, approximately 17% being singletons. The specimen was PBMCs from blood, collected roughly 5 days after vaccination. These receptors were taken from a man aged 50 to 60 who received an inactivated influenza vaccine.

This clonotype showed up just a few times. This chain uses TRBV7-2 with TRBJ1-6; tentative D call: TRBD1 (5 bases). CDR1 is SGHTA, CDR2 FQGNSA, per germline. V was pared by 5 bases and J by 9 bases, with 17 bases between. CDR3 length: 15 residues. CDR3 DNA: TGTGCCAGCAGCGTACTCAGGGATAGAATTTCACCCCTCCACTTT. This sequence encodes CASSVLRDRISPLHF.

This clonotype was counted between two and nine times. The rearrangement links TRBV7-7 to TRBJ2-1, with 7 bases that match TRBD2. The CDR3 spans 16 residues. V gave up 5 bases and J gave up 8 bases; unmatched junction bases: 15. The germline V gene encodes CDR1 SSHAT and CDR2 FNYEAQ (reference sequence). The CDR3 loop is CASSLRWGSGSDEQFF. The CDR3 DNA sequence: TGTGCCAGCAGCCTGCGGTGGGGTAGCGGGTCGGATGAGCAGTTCTTC.

This chain's CDR3 is CASSDLGTTYNEQFF. The CDR3 nucleotides read TGTGCCAGCAGTGACCTCGGGACTACCTACAATGAGCAGTTCTTC. The rearrangement joins TRBV6-1 to TRBJ2-1, with TRBD2 matching over 7 bases. Germline V gene data show CDR1 as MNHNS and CDR2 as SASEGT. The length of the CDR3 is 15 residues. V shed 3 bases, J shed 2 bases, and the junction held 4 bases outside the gene matches.

This clonotype has only a few counts. The rearrangement joins TRBV6-1 to TRBJ2-7, with D maybe TRBD1 (5 bases). V gave up 6 bases and J gave up 0 bases, with 18 bases separating them. The CDR3 is made up of 16 amino acids. CDR1 and CDR2 from the germline V gene are MNHNS and SASEGT. For the CDR3, the DNA is TGTGCCAGCAGAGGCCCCTCACAGGTTCACTCCTACGAGCAGTACTTC. This translates into CASRGPSQVHSYEQYF.

The chain recombines TRBV6-1 with TRBJ2-7; D is possibly TRBD1 or TRBD2 (6 bases each). The V gene lost 7 bases and the J gene lost 1 base, with 26 bases spanning the gap. The germline V gene encodes CDR1 MNHNS and CDR2 SASEGT. The CDR3 contains 18 residues. The DNA for the CDR3 is TGTGCCAGCACCTCCCGGGCAAATACCGGGGGCCTTTCCTACGAGCAGTACTTC. It is translated as CASTSRANTGGLSYEQYF.

This chain joins TRBV5-5 and TRBJ2-7; 7 nucleotides match TRBD2. The J segment lost 3 bases and the V segment lost 2 bases, leaving 8 bases of the junction unmatched. The CDR3 runs to 15 residues. From germline, CDR1 is SGHKS and CDR2 YYEKEE (reference sequence). The CDR3 sequence is CASSFISGANYEQYF. DNA of the CDR3: TGTGCCAGCAGCTTTATAAGCGGGGCCAACTACGAGCAGTACTTC.

V usage is TRBV12-3 or TRBV12-4 and J usage is TRBJ2-5, with 7 bases lining up with TRBD2. This CDR3 region has 14 residues. J gave up 0 bases and V 6 bases, and 4 bases lay outside the gene matches. The chain's CDR3 is CASRTGGYQETQYF. Here the CDR3 DNA reads TGTGCCAGCAGAACCGGGGGGTACCAAGAGACCCAGTACTTC.

Regarding this clonotype: The missing conserved phenylalanine or tryptophan at the end of this CDR3 makes a read error likely. The rearrangement uses TRBV29-1 and TRBJ2-1, with 8 bases aligning to TRBD1. Germline CDR1 SQVTM, CDR2 ANQGSEA. The CDR3 extends over 17 amino acids. V was pared by 0 bases and J by 3 bases, with 10 bases of the junction left unmatched. CDR3 nucleotide sequence: TGCAGCGTTGAAGATTGGGTCTCAGGGGGCCTCTACAATGAGCAGTTCTAC. This gives the protein CSVEDWVSGGLYNEQFY.

This clonotype was seen only a few times. The chain employs TRBV5-1 and TRBJ2-3; no clear D. Germline loops: CDR1 SGHRS, CDR2 YFSETQ. Trimming cost V 9 bases and J 0 bases, with 14 bases left between them. CDR3 length: 14 amino acids. CDR3 sequence reads: CATRPRDSTDTQYF. CDR3 DNA: TGCGCCACCAGGCCGAGAGATAGCACAGATACGCAGTATTTT.

This clonotype has more than one count but fewer than ten. The DNA of the CDR3 is TGTGCCAGCAGTGAAAGACGGAACTATGGCTACACCTTC. Its translation: CASSERRNYGYTF. The chain combines TRBV2 with TRBJ1-2; no clear D gene. Germline lookup yields CDR1 SNHLY and CDR2 FYNNEI. The CDR3 is 13 amino acids. Deletions cut 2 bases from V and 2 bases from J, with 6 bases between.

Many counts were recorded for this clonotype. V usage is TRBV3-1 and J usage is TRBJ2-2; 11 positions agree with TRBD2. This CDR3 is built from 15 residues. Germline CDR1 LGHDT, CDR2 YNNKEL (reference sequence). V dropped 6 bases and J dropped 5; count of bases not matched to a gene: 5. CDR3 bases: TGTGCCAGCAGGCTCACTAGCGGGGGAACCGGGGAGCTGTTTTTT. Translated, it gives CASRLTSGGTGELFF.

The chain carries TRBV10-3 and TRBJ1-5; D is possibly TRBD1 (6 bases). This CDR3 comprises 15 residues. V was clipped by 4 bases and J by 0 bases, with 10 bases between them. CDR1 and CDR2 (germline): ENHRY, SYGVKD. The CDR3 protein is CAISAGDYSNQPQHF. CDR3 coding DNA: TGTGCCATCAGTGCAGGGGACTATAGCAATCAGCCCCAGCATTTT.

The CDR3 DNA sequence: TGCAGTGCTTCGGCCCTACAGAACACCGGGGAGCTGTTTTTT. Translated, it gives CSASALQNTGELFF. The chain employs TRBV20-1 and TRBJ2-2; D is undetermined. V lost 5 bases and J lost 1, with 11 bases in between. The CDR3 is made up of 14 amino acids. The germline V gene encodes CDR1 DFQATT and CDR2 SNEGSKA (reference sequence).

The rearrangement links TRBV5-1 to TRBJ2-1, with 12 positions matching TRBD2. Germline assignment: CDR1 SGHRS and CDR2 YFSETQ. The V gene end was trimmed by 2 bases and the J gene end by 8 bases; junction bases not matched to a gene: 5. The CDR3 has 15 residues. The CDR3 loop reads CASSFGLAGKDEQFF. In DNA form, the CDR3 reads TGCGCCAGCAGCTTCGGACTAGCGGGAAAGGATGAGCAGTTCTTC.